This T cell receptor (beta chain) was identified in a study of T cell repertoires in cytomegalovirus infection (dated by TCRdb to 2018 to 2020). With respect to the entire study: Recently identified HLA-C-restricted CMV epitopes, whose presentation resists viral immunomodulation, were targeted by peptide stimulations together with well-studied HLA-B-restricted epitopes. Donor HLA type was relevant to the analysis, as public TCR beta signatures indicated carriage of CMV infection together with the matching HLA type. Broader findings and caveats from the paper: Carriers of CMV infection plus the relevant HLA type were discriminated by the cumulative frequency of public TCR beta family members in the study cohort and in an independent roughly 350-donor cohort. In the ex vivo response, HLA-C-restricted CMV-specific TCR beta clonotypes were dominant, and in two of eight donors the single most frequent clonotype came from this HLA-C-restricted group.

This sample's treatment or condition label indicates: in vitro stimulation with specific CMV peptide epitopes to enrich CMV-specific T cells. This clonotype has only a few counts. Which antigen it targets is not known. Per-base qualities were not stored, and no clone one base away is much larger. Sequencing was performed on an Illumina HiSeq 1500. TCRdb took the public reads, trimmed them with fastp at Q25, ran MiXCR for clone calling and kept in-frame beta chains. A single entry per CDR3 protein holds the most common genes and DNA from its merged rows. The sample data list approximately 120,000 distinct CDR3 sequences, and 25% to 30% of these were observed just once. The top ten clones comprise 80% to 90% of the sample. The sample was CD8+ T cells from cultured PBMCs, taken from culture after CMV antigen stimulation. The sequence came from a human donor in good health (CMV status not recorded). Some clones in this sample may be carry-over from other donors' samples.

At the DNA level, the sequence is TGCAGCGCCAGGGGGAACTATGGCTACACCTTC. This translates into CSARGNYGYTF. In this chain, TRBV29-1 is recombined with TRBJ1-2; 7 junctional bases match TRBD1. Looking up the germline V gene yields CDR1 SQVTM and CDR2 ANQGSEA. Including the terminal cysteine and phenylalanine, the CDR3 comprises 11 residues. CDR3 DNA is the only sequence kept; it has 33 bases, read in frame from the first base. Trimming removed 7 bases from V and 2 bases from J; the gene matches leave 1 base unexplained.